This is a list of T cell receptor beta chains from one sample in a study of cytomegalovirus exposure and HLA in healthy donors. Data came from immunoSEQ multiplex PCR; TCRdb stores just in-frame clones and leaves some out. Of around 91,000 clones listed, roughly 78% are singletons. The specimen was PBMCs. Receptors originate from a male donor in good health and CMV-seropositive. The CDR3 runs from the conserved cysteine through the conserved F or W.

V	J	CDR3
TRBV5-6	TRBJ2-7	CASSQGLAGAYEQYF
TRBV27	TRBJ2-1	CASSFRGSYNEQFF
TRBV5-1	TRBJ1-1	CASSPGQLHTEAFF
TRBV6-1	TRBJ2-7	CASSELLTVYEQYF
TRBV5-1	TRBJ2-5	CASSFGETQYF
TRBV28	TRBJ2-5	CASSSGTVQQETQYF
TRBV5-1	TRBJ1-2	CASSLLAGKSNYGYTF
TRBV10-2	TRBJ2-1	CASMLAGLKGSEQFF
TRBV28	TRBJ2-2	CASSLATGELFF
TRBV6-5	TRBJ1-5	CASSAGIPNQPQHF
TRBV15	TRBJ1-2	CATSSEQGGYGYTF
TRBV2	TRBJ2-7	CASSERLFRSYEQYF
TRBV14	TRBJ2-5	CASGRIQETQYF
TRBV27	TRBJ2-5	CASSRVRQETQYF
TRBV28	TRBJ2-2	CASSAAGGDGELFF
TRBV15	TRBJ2-1	CATSPRGGNNEQFF
TRBV28	TRBJ1-2	CASSQGGKGYTF
TRBV6-1	TRBJ2-5	CASSESRRPQETQYF
TRBV28	TRBJ2-7	CASSPLEGPRSEQYF
TRBV5-1	TRBJ1-1	CASNFQGEDTEAFF
TRBV28	TRBJ1-2	CASSWGQGYGYTF
TRBV11-2	TRBJ2-5	CASSSGLAGETQYF
TRBV27	TRBJ1-1	CASSFSRGRTTEAFF
TRBV27	TRBJ2-6	CASRVTVSGANVLTF
TRBV2	TRBJ2-7	CASSILAGSYEQYF
TRBV4-2	TRBJ2-7	CASSQDWRGTGVLSAPSSYEQYF